This record concerns one T cell receptor beta chain sequence. No antigen is known for it. The data belong to a study of T cell repertoires in cytomegalovirus infection. On the study more broadly: Researchers turned to recently identified HLA-C-restricted CMV epitopes as well as well-studied HLA-B-restricted ones. A matching HLA type, together with CMV infection, was signaled by public TCR beta signatures. Broader study findings: The cumulative frequency of public TCR beta families identified carriers of CMV plus the relevant HLA. Across the ex vivo response, the dominant clonotypes were HLA-C-restricted CMV-specific TCR beta clonotypes.

V dropped 2 bases and J dropped 3 bases, with 22 bases sitting between them. This CDR3 is 19 amino acids long. TCRdb fed the reads into MiXCR, producing one record per CDR3 protein. The profile shows some 120,000 distinct CDR3 sequences, approximately 30% of them singletons. This sequence originates from a human donor in good health (CMV status not recorded). Some clones in this sample may be carry-over from other donors' samples. V and J are TRBV12-3 or TRBV12-4 and TRBJ1-4; TRBD1 is a possible D gene (6 bases). The input for sequencing was CD8+ T cells from cultured PBMCs, taken from culture after CMV antigen stimulation. The CDR3 DNA is TGTGCCAGCAGTTTAAGGGGGTCTTTTTTAGAGGGGGCTAATGAAAAACTGTTTTTT. This translates into CASSLRGSFLEGANEKLFF.